This TCR beta chain was documented in a study of T cell responses to AZD1222 COVID-19 vaccine. Study-level findings and limits: Close to half of all spike-specific TCRs reportedly target regions of the variants that are unmutated. Seropositive at baseline were only 5 to 7 AZD1222 recipients.

Remarks on this clone: Its target is unknown.

Trimming cost V 6 bases and J 0 bases, with 11 bases left between them. Germline loops: CDR1 MNHEY, CDR2 SMNVEV (reference sequence). There are 14 residues in the CDR3. Method: immunoSEQ multiplex PCR; TCRdb's copy keeps in-frame clones and lacks some. The sample shows roughly 120,000 clones, 85% to 95% of them seen only once. The chain joins TRBV27 to TRBJ1-2; the D gene is possibly TRBD1 (5 bases). The clonotype was recovered from an adult in good health. The material was peripheral blood, obtained on day 0 of AZD1222 vaccination. DNA for the CDR3: TGTGCCAGCAGCCGCCTAGGGGCTAACTATGGCTACACCTTC. Protein: CASSRLGANYGYTF.